This TCR beta chain was sequenced during a study of T cells in women clearing cervical HPV infection. Looking at the study overall: Cases: HPV16-related CIN3 or worse on histology, a couple of invasive cancers. Controls gave blood once infection was undetectable; cases at lesion identification.

CDR1 is SEHNR and CDR2 is FQNEAQ in the germline V gene (reference sequence). J lost 2 bases, V lost 5 bases, and 4 bases had no gene match. The CDR3 length is 14 residues. In regard to this clone: Its target is not known. The read ends 3 residues before the CDR3 terminus; that terminus is restored from the germline J gene.

The method was immunoSEQ multiplex PCR; TCRdb's version includes in-frame clones alone and lacks a portion of them. The table lists about 39,000 clones. Study-wide results and limits: Cases carried less TRBV6-7 than controls: about 0.1% versus 0.15%.

This receptor was obtained from a woman aged 18-69 years with a cervical HPV16 infection that either progressed to CIN3+ or cleared (not recorded which). The sequencing sample was made of blood buffy coat. The gene calls are TRBV7-9 and TRBJ2-7; 9 bases map to TRBD1. The CDR3: CASSPRDRAYEQYF. The CDR3 DNA, read in part, is TGTGCCAGCAGCCCCCGGGACAGGGCCTACGAG.